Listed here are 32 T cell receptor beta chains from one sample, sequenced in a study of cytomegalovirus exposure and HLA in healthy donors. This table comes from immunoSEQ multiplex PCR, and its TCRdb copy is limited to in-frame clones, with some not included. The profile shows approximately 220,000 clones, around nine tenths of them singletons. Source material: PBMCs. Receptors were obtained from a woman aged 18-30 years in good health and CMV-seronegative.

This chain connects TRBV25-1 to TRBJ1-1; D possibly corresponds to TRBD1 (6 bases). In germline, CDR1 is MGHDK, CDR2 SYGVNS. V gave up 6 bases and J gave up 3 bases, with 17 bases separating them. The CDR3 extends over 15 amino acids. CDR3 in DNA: TGTGCCAGCAGCGATACTACAGGGCGGTACACTGAAGCTTTCTTT. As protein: CASSDTTGRYTEAFF.

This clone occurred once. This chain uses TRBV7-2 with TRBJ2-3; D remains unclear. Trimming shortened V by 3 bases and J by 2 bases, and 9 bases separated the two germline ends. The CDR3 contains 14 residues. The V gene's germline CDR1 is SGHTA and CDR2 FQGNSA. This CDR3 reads CASSFLRITDTQYF. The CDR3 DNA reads TGTGCCAGCAGCTTTCTGCGTATCACAGATACGCAGTATTTT.

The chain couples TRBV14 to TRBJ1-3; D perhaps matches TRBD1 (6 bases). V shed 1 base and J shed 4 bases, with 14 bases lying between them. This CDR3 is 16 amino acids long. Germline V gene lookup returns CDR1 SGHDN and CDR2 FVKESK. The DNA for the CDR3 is TGTGCCAGCAGCCAAGCCCCCGGGGGGCGCGGAAACACCATATATTTT. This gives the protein CASSQAPGGRGNTIYF. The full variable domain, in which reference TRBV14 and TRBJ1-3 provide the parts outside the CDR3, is EAGVTQFPSHSVIEKGQTVTLRCDPISGHDNLYWYRRVMGKEIKFLLHFVKESKQDESGMPNNRFLAERTGGTYSTLKVQPAELEDSGVYFCASSQAPGGRGNTIYFGEGSWLTVV.

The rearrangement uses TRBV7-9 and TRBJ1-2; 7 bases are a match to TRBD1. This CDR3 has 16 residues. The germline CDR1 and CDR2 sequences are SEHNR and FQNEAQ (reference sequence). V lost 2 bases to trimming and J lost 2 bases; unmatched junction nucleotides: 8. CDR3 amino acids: CASSLPSDRDNYGYTF. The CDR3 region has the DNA TGTGCCAGCAGCTTACCCAGTGACAGGGACAACTATGGCTACACCTTC.

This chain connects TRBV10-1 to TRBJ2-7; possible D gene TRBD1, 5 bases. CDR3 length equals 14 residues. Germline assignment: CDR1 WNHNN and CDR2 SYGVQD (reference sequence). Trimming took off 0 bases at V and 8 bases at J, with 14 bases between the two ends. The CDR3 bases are TGCGCCAGCAGTGAGTCGACCCCCGGACAACAGCAGTACTTC. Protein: CASSESTPGQQQYF.

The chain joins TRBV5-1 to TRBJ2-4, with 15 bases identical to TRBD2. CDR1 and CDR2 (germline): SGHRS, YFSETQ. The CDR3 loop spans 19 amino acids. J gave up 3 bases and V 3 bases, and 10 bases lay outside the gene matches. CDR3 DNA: TGCGCCAGCAGCTCGTCGGGGACTAGCGGGAGGAAGGTCAAAAACATTCAGTACTTC. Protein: CASSSSGTSGRKVKNIQYF.

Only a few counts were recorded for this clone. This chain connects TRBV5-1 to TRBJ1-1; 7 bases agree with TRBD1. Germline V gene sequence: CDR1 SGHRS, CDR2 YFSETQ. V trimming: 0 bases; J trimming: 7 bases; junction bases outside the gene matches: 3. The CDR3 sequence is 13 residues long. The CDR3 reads CASSLDDRDEAFF. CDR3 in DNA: TGCGCCAGCAGCTTGGACGACAGGGATGAAGCTTTCTTT.

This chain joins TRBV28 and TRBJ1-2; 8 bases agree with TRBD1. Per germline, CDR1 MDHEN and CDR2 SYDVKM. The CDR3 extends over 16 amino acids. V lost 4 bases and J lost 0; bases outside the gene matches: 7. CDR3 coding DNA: TGTGCCAGCAGTTCTACCAGGACAGGGACTAACTATGGCTACACCTTC. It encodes CASSSTRTGTNYGYTF.

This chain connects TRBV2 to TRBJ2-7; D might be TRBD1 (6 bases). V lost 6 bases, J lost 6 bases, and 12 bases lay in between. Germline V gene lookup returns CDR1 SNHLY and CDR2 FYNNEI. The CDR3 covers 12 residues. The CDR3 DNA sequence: TGTGCCAGCAGGGGCCAGGGGCGCGAGCAGTACTTC. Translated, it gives CASRGQGREQYF.

The CDR3 loop reads CASSPNPGFPYEQYF. The CDR3 region has the DNA TGTGCCAGCAGTCCCAATCCCGGGTTTCCCTACGAGCAGTACTTC. This sequence joins TRBV25-1 and TRBJ2-7; D unresolved. Germline values: CDR1 MGHDK, CDR2 SYGVNS. The CDR3 is made up of 15 amino acids. Trimming shortened V by 5 bases and J by 2 bases, and 16 bases separated the two germline ends.

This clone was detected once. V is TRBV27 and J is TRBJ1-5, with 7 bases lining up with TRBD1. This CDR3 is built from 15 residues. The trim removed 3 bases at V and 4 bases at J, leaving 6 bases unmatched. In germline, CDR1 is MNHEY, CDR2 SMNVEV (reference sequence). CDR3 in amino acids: CASSFRIQGNQPQHF. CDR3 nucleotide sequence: TGTGCCAGCAGTTTTAGGATACAGGGGAATCAGCCCCAGCATTTT.

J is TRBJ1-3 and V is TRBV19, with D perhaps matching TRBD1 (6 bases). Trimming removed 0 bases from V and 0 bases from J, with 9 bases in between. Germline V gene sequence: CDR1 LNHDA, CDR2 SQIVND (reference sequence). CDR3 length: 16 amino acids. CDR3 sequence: CASSIEDSSSGNTIYF. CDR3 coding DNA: TGTGCCAGTAGTATAGAGGACAGCTCCTCTGGAAACACCATATATTTT.

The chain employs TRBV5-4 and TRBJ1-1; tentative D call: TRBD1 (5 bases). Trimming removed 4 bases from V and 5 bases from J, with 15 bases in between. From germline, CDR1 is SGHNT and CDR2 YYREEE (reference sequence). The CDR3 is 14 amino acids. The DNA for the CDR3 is TGTGCCAGCAGCCCCTGGGGCCTAGGGACTGAAGCTTTCTTT. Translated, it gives CASSPWGLGTEAFF.

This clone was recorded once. The CDR3 nucleotides read TGCGCCAGCCGTGGGGTTGCTGGCGGGAGGGCCTCCTACGAGCAGTACTTC. Translation: CASRGVAGGRASYEQYF. This chain joins TRBV5-1 and TRBJ2-7; 9 bases line up with TRBD2. V was clipped by 7 bases and J by 0 bases; unmatched bases: 14. CDR1 and CDR2 (germline): SGHRS, YFSETQ. This CDR3 region has 17 residues.

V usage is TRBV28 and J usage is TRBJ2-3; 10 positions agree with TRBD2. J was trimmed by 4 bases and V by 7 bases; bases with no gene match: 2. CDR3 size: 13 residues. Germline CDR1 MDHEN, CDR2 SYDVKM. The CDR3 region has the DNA TGTGCCAGCAAAGCGGGAGGGCCAGATACGCAGTATTTT. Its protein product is CASKAGGPDTQYF.

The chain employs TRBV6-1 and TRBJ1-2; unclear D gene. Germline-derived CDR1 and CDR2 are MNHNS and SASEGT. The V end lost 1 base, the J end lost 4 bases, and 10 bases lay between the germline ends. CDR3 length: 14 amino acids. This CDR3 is CASSEDPGFYGYTF. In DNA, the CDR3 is TGTGCCAGCAGTGAAGACCCAGGTTTCTATGGCTACACCTTC.

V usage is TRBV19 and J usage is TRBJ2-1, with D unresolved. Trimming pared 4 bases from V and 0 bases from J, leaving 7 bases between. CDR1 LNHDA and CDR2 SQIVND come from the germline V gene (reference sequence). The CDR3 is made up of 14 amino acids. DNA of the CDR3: TGTGCCAGTAGTAGCGTAAGCTCCTACAATGAGCAGTTCTTC. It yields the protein CASSSVSSYNEQFF.

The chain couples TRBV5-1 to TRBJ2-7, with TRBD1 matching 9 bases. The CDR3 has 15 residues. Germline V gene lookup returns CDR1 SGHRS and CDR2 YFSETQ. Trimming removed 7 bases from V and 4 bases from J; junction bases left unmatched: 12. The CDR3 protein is CASGYPGQGPYEQYF. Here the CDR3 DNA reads TGCGCCAGCGGTTACCCGGGACAGGGACCATACGAGCAGTACTTC.

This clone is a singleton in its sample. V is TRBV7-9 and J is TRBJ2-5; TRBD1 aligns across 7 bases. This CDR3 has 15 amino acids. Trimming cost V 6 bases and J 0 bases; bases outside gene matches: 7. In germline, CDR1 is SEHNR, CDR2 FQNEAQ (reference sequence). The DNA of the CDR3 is TGTGCCAGCAGGTTTCCCGGACAGGACCAAGAGACCCAGTACTTC. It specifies CASRFPGQDQETQYF.

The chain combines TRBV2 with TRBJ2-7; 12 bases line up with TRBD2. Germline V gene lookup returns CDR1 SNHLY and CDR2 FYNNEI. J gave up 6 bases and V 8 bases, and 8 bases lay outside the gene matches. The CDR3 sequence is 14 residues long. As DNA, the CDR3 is TGTGCCAGCTTCCTAGCGGGGGGGAAGGGCGAGCAGTACTTC. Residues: CASFLAGGKGEQYF.

The CDR3 loop reads CASSLWARQGQGQPQHF. The CDR3, as DNA: TGTGCCAGCAGTTTATGGGCTCGGCAGGGGCAGGGGCAGCCCCAGCATTTT. V usage is TRBV27 and J usage is TRBJ1-5, with D possibly being TRBD1 (6 bases). This CDR3 is 17 amino acids long. V was clipped by 1 base and J by 7 bases, with 20 bases between them. The germline CDR1 and CDR2 sequences are MNHEY and SMNVEV (reference sequence).

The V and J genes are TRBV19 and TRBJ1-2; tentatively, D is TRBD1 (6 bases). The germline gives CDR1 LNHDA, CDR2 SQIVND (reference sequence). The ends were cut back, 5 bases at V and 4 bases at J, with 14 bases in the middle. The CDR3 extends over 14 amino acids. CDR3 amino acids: CASSVGTSTYGYTF. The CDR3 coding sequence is TGTGCCAGTAGTGTCGGGACAAGTACCTATGGCTACACCTTC.

CDR3 sequence: CVTGLAGGYNEQFF. CDR3 nucleotide sequence: TGTGTCACCGGGTTGGCGGGAGGTTACAATGAGCAGTTCTTC. V usage is TRBV10-3 and J usage is TRBJ2-1; 8 positions match TRBD2. The germline V gene encodes CDR1 ENHRY and CDR2 SYGVKD. The CDR3 is 14 amino acids.

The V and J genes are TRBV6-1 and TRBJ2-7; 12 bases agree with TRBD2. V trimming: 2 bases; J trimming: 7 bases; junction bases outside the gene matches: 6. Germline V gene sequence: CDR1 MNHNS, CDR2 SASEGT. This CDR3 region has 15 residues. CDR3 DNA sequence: TGTGCCAGCAGTGAACTAGCGGGAGGGCCCGGGGAGCAGTACTTC. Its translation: CASSELAGGPGEQYF.

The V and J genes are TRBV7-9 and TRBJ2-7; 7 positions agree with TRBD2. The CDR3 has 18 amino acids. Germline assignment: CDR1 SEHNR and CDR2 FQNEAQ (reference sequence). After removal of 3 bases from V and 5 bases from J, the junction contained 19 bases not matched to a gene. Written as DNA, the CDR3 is TGTGCCAGCAGCTTGAGACTAGTATGGGCGGGAGATTGGCACGAGCAGTACTTC. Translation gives CASSLRLVWAGDWHEQYF.

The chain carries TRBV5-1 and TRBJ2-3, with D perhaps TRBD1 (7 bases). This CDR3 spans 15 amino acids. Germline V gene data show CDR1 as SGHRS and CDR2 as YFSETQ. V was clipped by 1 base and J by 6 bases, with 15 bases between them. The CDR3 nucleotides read TGCGCCAGCAGCTTGTATCGGCAGGGGGGTGATACGCAGTATTTT. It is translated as CASSLYRQGGDTQYF.

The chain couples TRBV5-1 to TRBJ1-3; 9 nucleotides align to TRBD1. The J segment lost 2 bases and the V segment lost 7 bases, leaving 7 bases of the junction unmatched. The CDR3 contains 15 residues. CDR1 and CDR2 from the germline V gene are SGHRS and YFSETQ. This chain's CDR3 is CASQPGQGTGNTIYF. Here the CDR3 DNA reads TGCGCCAGCCAACCGGGACAGGGAACTGGAAACACCATATATTTT.

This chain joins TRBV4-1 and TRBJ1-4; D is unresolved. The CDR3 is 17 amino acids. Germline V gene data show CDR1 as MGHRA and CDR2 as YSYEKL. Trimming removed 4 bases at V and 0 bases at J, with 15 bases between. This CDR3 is CASSPEVLGATNEKLFF. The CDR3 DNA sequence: TGCGCCAGCAGCCCAGAGGTGTTAGGAGCAACTAATGAAAAACTGTTTTTT.

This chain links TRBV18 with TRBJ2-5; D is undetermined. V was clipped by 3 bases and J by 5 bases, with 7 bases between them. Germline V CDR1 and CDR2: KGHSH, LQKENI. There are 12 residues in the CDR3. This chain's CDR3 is CASSPTEETQYF. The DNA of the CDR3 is TGTGCCAGCTCACCCACGGAGGAGACCCAGTACTTC.

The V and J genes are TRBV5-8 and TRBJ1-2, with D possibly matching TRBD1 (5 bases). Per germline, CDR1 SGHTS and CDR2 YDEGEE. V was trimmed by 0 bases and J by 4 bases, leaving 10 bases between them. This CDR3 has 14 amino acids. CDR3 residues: CASSLAAGFYGYTF. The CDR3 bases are TGTGCCAGCAGCTTGGCCGCAGGGTTCTATGGCTACACCTTC.

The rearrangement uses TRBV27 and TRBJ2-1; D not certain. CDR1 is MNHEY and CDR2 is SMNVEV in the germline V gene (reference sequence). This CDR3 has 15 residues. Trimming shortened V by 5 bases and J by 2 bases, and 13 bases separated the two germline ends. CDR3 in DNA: TGTGCCAGCAGTAGCCTCGAGATCCCCTACAATGAGCAGTTCTTC. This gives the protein CASSSLEIPYNEQFF.

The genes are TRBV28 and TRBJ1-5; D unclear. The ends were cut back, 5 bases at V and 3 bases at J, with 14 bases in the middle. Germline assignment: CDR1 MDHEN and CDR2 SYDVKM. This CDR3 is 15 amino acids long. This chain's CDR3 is CASSLRGHPNQPQHF. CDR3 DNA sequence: TGTGCCAGCAGTCTAAGAGGGCACCCCAATCAGCCCCAGCATTTT.